One sample yielded the 7 T cell receptor beta chains listed below, sequenced in a study of T cell repertoires in cytomegalovirus infection. TCRdb re-called the reads through MiXCR, storing one row per CDR3 protein. The sample shows fewer than 900,000 distinct CDR3 sequences, 29% of them seen only once. These receptors' antigens are unknown. This specimen was cultured CD8+ T cells from PBMCs, taken from culture after CMV antigen stimulation. The receptors derive from a human donor in good health (CMV status not recorded). Some clones in this sample may be carry-over from other donors' samples.

This clonotype has just a few counts. The chain carries TRBV6-5 and TRBJ2-3; D unclear. V lost 6 bases to trimming and J lost 5 bases, with 9 bases between them. The CDR3 extends over 12 amino acids. In germline, CDR1 is MNHEY, CDR2 SVGAGI. CDR3 bases: TGTGCCAGCAGCACGGATGTAGATACGCAGTATTTT. This translates into CASSTDVDTQYF.

The gene calls are TRBV27 and TRBJ2-3; 11 bases fit TRBD2. The germline V gene has CDR1 MNHEY and CDR2 SMNVEV (reference sequence). There are 20 residues in the CDR3. Trimming cost V 0 bases and J 0 bases; bases outside gene matches: 11. CDR3 sequence: CASSLSRLAGGPGSTDTQYF. The CDR3 DNA sequence: TGTGCCAGCAGTTTATCTCGGCTAGCGGGGGGCCCAGGGAGCACAGATACGCAGTATTTT.

This clonotype turned up a few times. This rearrangement joins TRBV4-1 to TRBJ2-1; 12 bases agree with TRBD2. The J segment lost 4 bases and the V segment lost 7 bases, leaving 5 bases of the junction unmatched. CDR1 is MGHRA, CDR2 YSYEKL, per germline. There are 15 residues in the CDR3. The CDR3 DNA reads TGCGCCAGCACCTTTACTAGCGGGGGGTACAATGAGCAGTTCTTC. The encoded protein is CASTFTSGGYNEQFF.

With respect to this clonotype: Germline is not matched at one junction end, which may reflect a read error. The chain links TRBV14 to TRBJ1-2; D is perhaps TRBD1 (6 bases). The CDR3 is 13 amino acids. Per the germline V gene, CDR1 is SGHDN and CDR2 is FVKESK. The CDR3 DNA sequence: TGCGCCAGCAGCCAGAGGACAGATTATGGCTACACCTTC. This translates into CASSQRTDYGYTF.

This clonotype came up many times. V and J are TRBV7-2 and TRBJ2-3, with 9 bases identical to TRBD2. The CDR3 has 16 amino acids. Germline lookup yields CDR1 SGHTA and CDR2 FQGNSA. J gave up 1 base and V 0 bases, and 2 bases lay outside the gene matches. This CDR3 reads CASSLAGGGGTDTQYF. In DNA form, the CDR3 reads TGTGCCAGCAGCTTAGCAGGCGGGGGGGGCACAGATACGCAGTATTTT.

The chain recombines TRBV6-5 with TRBJ1-1, with 11 bases lining up with TRBD1. The V and J ends lost 2 bases and 1 base, in that order; junction bases with no gene match: 9. Germline CDR1 reads MNHEY; CDR2 reads SVGAGI. This CDR3 is 18 amino acids long. The CDR3 loop is CASSYAFGQGARNTEAFF. DNA of the CDR3: TGTGCCAGCAGTTACGCCTTTGGACAGGGGGCTCGGAACACTGAAGCTTTCTTT.

This rearrangement joins TRBV6-1 to TRBJ1-5, with D uncertain. Germline V CDR1 and CDR2: MNHNS, SASEGT. V lost 10 bases and J 6 bases, leaving 13 bases between the germline ends. The CDR3 spans 12 residues. In DNA, the CDR3 is TGTGCCACCTGGGGTTACGGTCAGCCCCAGCATTTT. This codes for CATWGYGQPQHF.